This record looks at one T cell receptor beta chain sequence and its context. Its antigen remains unidentified. Method: immunoSEQ multiplex PCR; TCRdb's copy keeps in-frame clones and lacks some. The table has 35,000 to 45,000 clones, roughly 94% seen once; the top ten hold roughly 0.82%. V lost 5 bases to trimming and J lost 4 bases, with 9 bases between them. The CDR3 totals 12 residues. Germline loops: CDR1 SEHNR, CDR2 FQNEAQ (reference sequence). This sample was taken from a study of T cell clonotyping in hematopoietic cell transplantation. Study-level points and caveats: CD4 and CD8 repertoire contributions could not be separated without sorting. Higher Inverse Simpson Index values in graft donor and pretransplant recipient predicted broader posttransplant TCR diversity. After transplant, recipient diversity fell while pathologically expanded clonotypes grew through day 180.

The TCR was taken from a woman aged 45 to 65 in good health. Some clones in this sample may be carry-over from other donors' samples. Sequenced: peripheral blood mononuclear cells. The chain couples TRBV7-9 to TRBJ2-7; D perhaps matches TRBD1 (5 bases). This CDR3 is CASSTKGYEQYF. In DNA, the CDR3 is TGTGCCAGCAGCACTAAGGGGTACGAGCAGTACTTC.